One and the same sample provided the 13 T cell receptor beta chains below, sequenced in a study of shared clonotypes between healthy human individuals. Sequencing used immunoSEQ multiplex PCR; TCRdb keeps in-frame clones, though not all of them. The sample shows some 300,000 clones, about 73% of them seen only once. The sample taken for sequencing was memory CD4+ T cells sorted from blood. The subset here: CD45RA-negative fraction. These receptors were collected from a man aged 25 to 40 in good health.

This sequence joins TRBV18 and TRBJ1-5, with TRBD1 matching over 9 bases. After removal of 3 bases from V and 6 bases from J, the junction contained 9 bases not matched to a gene. The CDR3 runs to 16 residues. Per germline, CDR1 KGHSH and CDR2 LQKENI. CDR3: CASSPGTGRAGQPQHF. CDR3 nucleotide sequence: TGTGCCAGCTCACCGGGGACAGGGAGGGCAGGTCAGCCCCAGCATTTT.

J is TRBJ2-1 and V is TRBV18; 10 nucleotides agree with TRBD2. The junction had 4 bases not matched to a gene; V was cut back by 5 bases and J by 6 bases. Germline V lookup: CDR1 KGHSH, CDR2 LQKENI. The CDR3 loop spans 14 amino acids. CDR3 loop: CASSEGLAANEQFF. The CDR3 region has the DNA TGTGCCAGCTCAGAAGGACTAGCGGCCAATGAGCAGTTCTTC.

The rearrangement links TRBV4-1 to TRBJ2-7; TRBD1 matches at 11 bases. Looked up from germline, CDR1 is MGHRA and CDR2 is YSYEKL. CDR3 length: 17 amino acids. J lost 4 bases, V lost 1 base, and 9 bases had no gene match. As DNA, the CDR3 is TGCGCCAGCAGCCAAGCGCCAAGGACAGGGGGCTTGTACGAGCAGTACTTC. Protein: CASSQAPRTGGLYEQYF.

This clone came up once. J is TRBJ1-3 and V is TRBV6-6; TRBD1 aligns across 8 bases. J gave up 6 bases and V 6 bases, and 13 bases lay outside the gene matches. In germline, CDR1 is MNHNY, CDR2 SVGAGI (reference sequence). The CDR3 covers 16 residues. DNA for the CDR3: TGTGCCAGCAGCCGTACGATGGGACAGGTAGAAAACACCATATATTTT. It codes for CASSRTMGQVENTIYF.

The rearrangement joins TRBV28 to TRBJ1-5, with 9 bases identical to TRBD1. Trimming at V came to 4 bases and at J to 4 bases, leaving 5 bases not matched to a gene. The CDR3 totals 15 residues. Germline loops: CDR1 MDHEN, CDR2 SYDVKM. CDR3 in amino acids: CASSSGQGRNQPQHF. CDR3 sequence (DNA): TGTGCCAGCAGTTCTGGACAGGGGCGAAATCAGCCCCAGCATTTT. Full variable domain (outside the CDR3, taken from reference TRBV28 and TRBJ1-5): DVKVTQSSRYLVKRTGEKVFLECVQDMDHENMFWYRQDPGLGLRLIYFSYDVKMKEKGDIPEGYSVSREKKERFSLILESASTNQTSMYLCASSSGQGRNQPQHFGDGTRLSIL.

The chain recombines TRBV13 with TRBJ2-2, with 10 positions matching TRBD2. Trimming at V came to 5 bases and at J to 3 bases, leaving 6 bases not matched to a gene. Germline V lookup: CDR1 PRHDT, CDR2 FYEKMQ (reference sequence). This CDR3 has 16 amino acids. CDR3 sequence: CASSVGLAVDTGELFF. The CDR3 DNA sequence: TGTGCCAGCAGCGTCGGACTAGCGGTCGACACCGGGGAGCTGTTTTTT.

The rearrangement joins TRBV2 to TRBJ2-7, with 11 bases lining up with TRBD1. J lost 3 bases, V lost 6 bases, and 7 bases had no gene match. This CDR3 has 15 amino acids. From germline, CDR1 is SNHLY and CDR2 FYNNEI. The CDR3 region is CASREDRGRIYEQYF. The CDR3 nucleotides are TGTGCCAGCAGGGAGGACAGGGGGCGAATCTACGAGCAGTACTTC.

The CDR3 here is CASSLADRGGNQPQHF. The CDR3 bases are TGTGCCAGCAGCTTAGCGGACAGGGGTGGGAATCAGCCCCAGCATTTT. This chain joins TRBV7-2 and TRBJ1-5, with 9 nucleotides matching TRBD1. This CDR3 region has 16 residues. After removal of 0 bases from V and 4 bases from J, the junction contained 4 bases not matched to a gene. CDR1 is SGHTA and CDR2 is FQGNSA in the germline V gene.

In this sample, this clone turned up a few times. Here the CDR3 reads CASSLQTSGYNEQFF. CDR3 nucleotides: TGTGCCAGCAGCTTACAGACTAGCGGGTACAATGAGCAGTTCTTC. J is TRBJ2-1 and V is TRBV11-1, with 10 bases that match TRBD2. V lost 2 bases, J lost 4 bases, and 2 bases stayed unmatched. The CDR3 extends over 15 amino acids. The germline CDR1 and CDR2 sequences are SGHAT and FQDESV (reference sequence). The full variable domain, with the rest looked up from reference TRBV11-1 and TRBJ2-1, is EAEVAQSPRYKITEKSQAVAFWCDPISGHATLYWYRQILGQGPELLVQFQDESVVDDSQLPKDRFSAERLKGVDSTLKIQPAELGDSAMYLCASSLQTSGYNEQFFGPGTRLTVL.

The sample holds a few counts of this clone. V usage is TRBV7-3 and J usage is TRBJ2-7; D is perhaps TRBD2 (6 bases). The germline V gene has CDR1 SGHTA and CDR2 FQGTGA. This CDR3 contains 14 residues. Between the trimmed V and J ends, which lost 1 base and 6 bases, there was a span of 13 bases. The CDR3: CASSLRGGTGEQYF. In nucleotides, the CDR3 is TGTGCCAGCAGCTTAAGGGGCGGGACGGGCGAGCAGTACTTC.

The gene calls are TRBV6-1 and TRBJ2-7; no clear D gene. Germline CDR1 and CDR2: MNHNS and SASEGT. V was pared by 0 bases and J by 3 bases, with 9 bases between. This CDR3 region has 14 residues. CDR3 in amino acids: CASSEALGNYEQYF. The CDR3 nucleotides read TGTGCCAGCAGTGAAGCGCTCGGAAACTACGAGCAGTACTTC.

V and J are TRBV28 and TRBJ2-5, with D perhaps given as TRBD1 or TRBD2 (6 bases each). V was trimmed by 7 bases and J by 5 bases, leaving 23 bases between them. The CDR3 sequence is 16 residues long. Germline CDR1 reads MDHEN; CDR2 reads SYDVKM. The DNA for the CDR3 is TGTGCCAGCACTCGGGATCGGGGGCTGGGTGTCGAGACCCAGTACTTC. This codes for CASTRDRGLGVETQYF.

The chain is built from TRBV18 and TRBJ1-1; no clear D gene. Trimming removed 3 bases at V and 0 bases at J, with 8 bases between. There are 14 residues in the CDR3. Looked up from germline, CDR1 is KGHSH and CDR2 is LQKENI. In DNA, the CDR3 is TGTGCCAGCTCACCTACGACACTGAACACTGAAGCTTTCTTT. It translates to CASSPTTLNTEAFF.